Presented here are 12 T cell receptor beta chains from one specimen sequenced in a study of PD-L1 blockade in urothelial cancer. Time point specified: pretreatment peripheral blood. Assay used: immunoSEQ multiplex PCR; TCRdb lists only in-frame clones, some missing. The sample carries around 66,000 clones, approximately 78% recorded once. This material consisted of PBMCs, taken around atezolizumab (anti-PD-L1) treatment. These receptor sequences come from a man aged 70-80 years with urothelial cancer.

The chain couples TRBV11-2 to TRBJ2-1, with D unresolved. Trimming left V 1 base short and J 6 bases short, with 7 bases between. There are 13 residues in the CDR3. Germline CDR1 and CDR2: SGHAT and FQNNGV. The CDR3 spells CASSLAPGNEQFF. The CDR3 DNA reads TGTGCCAGCAGCTTAGCTCCCGGCAATGAGCAGTTCTTC.

This chain's CDR3 is CASSFGTAVYYGYTF. CDR3 sequence (DNA): TGTGCCAGCAGCTTCGGGACAGCCGTTTACTATGGCTACACCTTC. The gene calls are TRBV14 and TRBJ1-2; 7 bases agree with TRBD1. This CDR3 contains 15 residues. Per the germline V gene, CDR1 is SGHDN and CDR2 is FVKESK. J gave up 3 bases and V 5 bases, and 9 bases lay outside the gene matches.

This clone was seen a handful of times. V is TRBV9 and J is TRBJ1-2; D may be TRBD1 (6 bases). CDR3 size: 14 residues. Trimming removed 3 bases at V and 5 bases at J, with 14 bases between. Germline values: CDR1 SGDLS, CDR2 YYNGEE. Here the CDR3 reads CASSATQGPYGYTF. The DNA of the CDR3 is TGTGCCAGCAGCGCGACACAGGGTCCTTATGGCTACACCTTC.

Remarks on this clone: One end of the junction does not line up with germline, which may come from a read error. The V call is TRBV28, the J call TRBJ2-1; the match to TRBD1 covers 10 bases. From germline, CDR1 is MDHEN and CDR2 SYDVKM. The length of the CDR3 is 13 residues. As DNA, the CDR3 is TGTGCCAGCAGTCTCCGGGACAGGGGTTTATCGATCTTC. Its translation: CASSLRDRGLSIF. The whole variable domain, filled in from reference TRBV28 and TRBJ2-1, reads DVKVTQSSRYLVKRTGEKVFLECVQDMDHENMFWYRQDPGLGLRLIYFSYDVKMKEKGDIPEGYSVSREKKERFSLILESASTNQTSMYLCASSLRDRGLSIFGPGTRLTVL.

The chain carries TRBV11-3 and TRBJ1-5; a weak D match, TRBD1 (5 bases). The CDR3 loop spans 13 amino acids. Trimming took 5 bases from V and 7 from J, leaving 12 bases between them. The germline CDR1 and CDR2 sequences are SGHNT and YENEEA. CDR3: CASSRGGGQPQHF. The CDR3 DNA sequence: TGTGCCAGCAGCCGGGGGGGAGGACAGCCCCAGCATTTT.

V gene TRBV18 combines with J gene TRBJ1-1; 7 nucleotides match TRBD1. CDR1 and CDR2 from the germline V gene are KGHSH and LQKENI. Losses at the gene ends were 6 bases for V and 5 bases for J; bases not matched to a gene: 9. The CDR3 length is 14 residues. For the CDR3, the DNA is TGTGCCAGCTCCCCGCTAACAGGGGATACTGAAGCTTTCTTT. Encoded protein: CASSPLTGDTEAFF.

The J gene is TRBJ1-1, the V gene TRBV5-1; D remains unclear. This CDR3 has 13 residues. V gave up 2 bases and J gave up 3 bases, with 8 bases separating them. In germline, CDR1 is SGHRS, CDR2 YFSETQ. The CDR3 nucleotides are TGCGCCAGCAGCTTAGAAACTTACACTGAAGCTTTCTTT. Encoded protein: CASSLETYTEAFF.

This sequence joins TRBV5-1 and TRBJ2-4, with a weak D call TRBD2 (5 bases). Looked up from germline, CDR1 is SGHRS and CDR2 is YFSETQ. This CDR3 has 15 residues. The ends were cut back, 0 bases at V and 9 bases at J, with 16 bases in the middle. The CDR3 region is CASSLGSQVGGIQYF. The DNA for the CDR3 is TGCGCCAGCAGCTTGGGTTCCCAGGTAGGAGGCATTCAGTACTTC.

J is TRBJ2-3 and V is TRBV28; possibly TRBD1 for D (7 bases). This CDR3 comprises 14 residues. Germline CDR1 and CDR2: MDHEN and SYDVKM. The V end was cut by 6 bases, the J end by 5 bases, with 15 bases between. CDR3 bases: TGTGCCAGCAGCCTCGCCCAGGGGGGAGATACGCAGTATTTT. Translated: CASSLAQGGDTQYF.

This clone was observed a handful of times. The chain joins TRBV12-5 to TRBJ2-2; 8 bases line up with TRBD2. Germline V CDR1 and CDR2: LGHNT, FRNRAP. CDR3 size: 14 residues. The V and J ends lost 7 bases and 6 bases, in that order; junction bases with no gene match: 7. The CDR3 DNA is TGTGCTAGTGAACCGAGCGGGAGACCCGGGGAGCTGTTTTTT. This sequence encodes CASEPSGRPGELFF.

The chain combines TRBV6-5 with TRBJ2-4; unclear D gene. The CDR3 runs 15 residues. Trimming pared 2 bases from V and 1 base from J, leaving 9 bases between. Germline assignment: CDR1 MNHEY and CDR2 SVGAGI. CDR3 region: CASSYTSTAKNIQYF. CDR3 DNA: TGTGCCAGCAGTTACACGAGCACGGCCAAAAACATTCAGTACTTC.

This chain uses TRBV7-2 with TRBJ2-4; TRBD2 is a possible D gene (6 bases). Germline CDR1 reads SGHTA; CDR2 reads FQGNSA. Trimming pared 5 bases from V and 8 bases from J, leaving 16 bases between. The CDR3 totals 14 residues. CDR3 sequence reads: CASSPGTAPHIQYF. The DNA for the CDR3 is TGTGCCAGCAGCCCCGGGACTGCACCACACATTCAGTACTTC.